A single sample gave rise to the 30 T cell receptor beta chains below, sequenced in a study of PD-1 blockade in classical Hodgkin lymphoma. Following autologous stem cell transplantation, relapse occurred in every patient, and exposure to brentuximab vedotin varied. The table came from immunoSEQ multiplex PCR; TCRdb's copy has only in-frame clones and leaves some out. The data show 20,000 or so clones, roughly 76% seen once. Sequencing used peripheral blood mononuclear cells (PBMCs), obtained at baseline. The receptors shown here come from a human donor with classical Hodgkin lymphoma.

J is TRBJ2-7 and V is TRBV6-6; D may be TRBD2 (6 bases). The germline V gene has CDR1 MNHNY and CDR2 SVGAGI (reference sequence). The V end lost 6 bases, the J end lost 3 bases, and 18 bases lay between the germline ends. This CDR3 is 15 amino acids long. The CDR3 DNA is TGTGCCAGCAGACCGGGGGTGGGCGGGATCTACGAGCAGTACTTC. Its translation: CASRPGVGGIYEQYF.

The J gene is TRBJ2-7, the V gene TRBV7-2, with a tentative D call TRBD2 (5 bases). Trimming left V 1 base short and J 2 bases short, with 12 bases between. The germline V gene has CDR1 SGHTA and CDR2 FQGNSA. The CDR3 length is 15 residues. The CDR3 nucleotides read TGTGCCAGCAGCTTAGAAGTGGGAGTCGCCTACGAGCAGTACTTC. Its protein is CASSLEVGVAYEQYF.

The gene calls are TRBV29-1 and TRBJ2-1; D might be TRBD1 (6 bases). Trimming stripped 0 bases from V and 0 bases from J, with 12 bases between. There are 16 residues in the CDR3. Germline V gene lookup returns CDR1 SQVTM and CDR2 ANQGSEA. CDR3 residues: CSVEDRTGSSYNEQFF. The CDR3 DNA sequence: TGCAGCGTTGAAGATCGTACAGGGAGCTCCTACAATGAGCAGTTCTTC.

The genes are TRBV19 and TRBJ2-3; the match to TRBD2 covers 10 bases. J was trimmed by 3 bases and V by 0 bases; bases with no gene match: 6. The CDR3 length is 17 residues. Germline V gives CDR1 LNHDA, CDR2 SQIVND (reference sequence). This CDR3 reads CASSIDPAAGGTDTQYF. The DNA for the CDR3 is TGTGCCAGTAGTATAGATCCCGCAGCGGGAGGGACAGATACGCAGTATTTT.

This rearrangement joins TRBV30 to TRBJ2-7; TRBD1 matches at 8 bases. The V gene end was trimmed by 5 bases and the J gene end by 5 bases; junction bases not matched to a gene: 2. Germline V gives CDR1 GTSNPN, CDR2 SVGIG (reference sequence). CDR3 size: 11 residues. The CDR3 DNA is TGTGCCTGGGGACAGGGTAACGAGCAGTACTTC. This codes for CAWGQGNEQYF.

The J gene is TRBJ2-5, the V gene TRBV10-1; a weak D match, TRBD2 (6 bases). The V end lost 0 bases, the J end lost 6 bases, and 11 bases lay between the germline ends. The CDR3 length is 14 residues. Germline values: CDR1 WNHNN, CDR2 SYGVQD (reference sequence). The CDR3 sequence is CASSESTRGKTQYF. CDR3 nucleotides: TGCGCCAGCAGTGAGTCGACTAGGGGCAAGACCCAGTACTTC.

The chain has TRBV27 and TRBJ2-7; 12 nucleotides agree with TRBD1. CDR3 length: 19 amino acids. The germline V gene encodes CDR1 MNHEY and CDR2 SMNVEV (reference sequence). Trimming removed 3 bases from V and 3 bases from J; junction bases left unmatched: 15. CDR3 residues: CASSFSGQGAGRVSYEQYF. Here the CDR3 DNA reads TGTGCCAGCAGTTTCTCGGGACAGGGGGCCGGCCGGGTCAGCTACGAGCAGTACTTC.

The V and J genes are TRBV7-9 and TRBJ1-3; no firm D call. The germline V gene encodes CDR1 SEHNR and CDR2 FQNEAQ (reference sequence). The CDR3 is 16 amino acids. V was clipped by 1 base and J by 0 bases, with 10 bases between them. Here the CDR3 reads CASSLGVAGSGNTIYF. The CDR3 nucleotides read TGTGCCAGCAGCTTAGGGGTGGCGGGCTCTGGAAACACCATATATTTT.

The chain carries TRBV20-1 and TRBJ2-5; D not resolved. The V and J ends lost 5 bases and 3 bases respectively, with 4 bases between them. This CDR3 has 10 residues. Germline CDR1 is DFQATT and CDR2 is SNEGSKA (reference sequence). The CDR3 spells CSAGKETQYF. The CDR3 nucleotides are TGCAGTGCTGGAAAAGAGACCCAGTACTTC.

This sequence joins TRBV5-1 and TRBJ2-7, with D tentatively TRBD2 (5 bases). V lost 2 bases and J 2 bases, leaving 8 bases between the germline ends. This CDR3 has 13 amino acids. CDR1 is SGHRS and CDR2 is YFSETQ in the germline V gene. CDR3 amino acids: CASSLADPYEQYF. The CDR3 nucleotides read TGCGCCAGCAGCTTAGCGGATCCCTACGAGCAGTACTTC. Full variable domain (missing parts from reference TRBV5-1 and TRBJ2-7): KAGVTQTPRYLIKTRGQQVTLSCSPISGHRSVSWYQQTPGQGLQFLFEYFSETQRNKGNFPGRFSGRQFSNSRSEMNVSTLELGDSALYLCASSLADPYEQYFGPGTRLTVT.

The rearrangement links TRBV4-2 to TRBJ1-5, with a possible D match to TRBD1 (5 bases). Germline V gene lookup returns CDR1 LGHNA and CDR2 YNFKEQ. V was pared by 4 bases and J by 6 bases, with 19 bases between. The length of the CDR3 is 16 residues. The CDR3 nucleotides read TGTGCCAGCAGCCGCGCCCACCCGTCCGGGGGTCAGCCCCAGCATTTT. This translates into CASSRAHPSGGQPQHF.

The chain has TRBV18 and TRBJ1-4; perhaps TRBD1 as D (6 bases). V lost 1 base to trimming and J lost 8 bases, with 17 bases between them. The CDR3 spans 16 residues. Germline V CDR1 and CDR2: KGHSH, LQKENI. The CDR3: CASSPQVDRFYEKLFF. The CDR3 nucleotides read TGTGCCAGCTCACCACAGGTCGACAGGTTTTACGAAAAACTGTTTTTT. The entire variable domain, with the rest obtained from reference TRBV18 and TRBJ1-4, is as follows: NAGVMQNPRHLVRRRGQEARLRCSPMKGHSHVYWYRQLPEEGLKFMVYLQKENIIDESGMPKERFSAEFPKEGPSILRIQQVVRGDSAAYFCASSPQVDRFYEKLFFGSGTQLSVL.

The chain joins TRBV7-2 to TRBJ1-5; D not resolved. The V end lost 5 bases, the J end lost 4 bases, and 12 bases lay between the germline ends. Per germline, CDR1 SGHTA and CDR2 FQGNSA. The CDR3 length is 14 residues. CDR3 in DNA: TGTGCCAGCAGCCCAGTGGTAGGGAATCAGCCCCAGCATTTT. Translating it yields CASSPVVGNQPQHF.

The rearrangement uses TRBV7-6 and TRBJ1-4, with TRBD1 identical over 7 bases. The CDR3 contains 16 residues. Unmatched junction bases numbered 10, after V lost 2 bases and J lost 7 bases. Germline V gene data show CDR1 as SGHVS and CDR2 as FNYEAQ. The CDR3: CASSLRPAAGGEKLFF. The CDR3 DNA is TGTGCCAGCAGCTTACGCCCCGCAGCAGGGGGTGAAAAACTGTTTTTT. The full variable domain, rest sourced from reference TRBV7-6 and TRBJ1-4, is GAGVSQSPRYKVTKRGQDVALRCDPISGHVSLYWYRQALGQGPEFLTYFNYEAQQDKSGLPNDRFSAERPEGSISTLTIQRTEQRDSAMYRCASSLRPAAGGEKLFFGSGTQLSVL.

The rearrangement joins TRBV28 to TRBJ1-1; no clear D. With 6 bases removed from V and 8 bases from J, the gap between germline ends came to 10 bases. CDR1 is MDHEN and CDR2 is SYDVKM in the germline V gene. This CDR3 region has 11 residues. The CDR3 loop is CASRLTAEAFF. In DNA form, the CDR3 reads TGTGCCAGCAGACTTACAGCGGAAGCTTTCTTT. The full variable domain, in which reference TRBV28 and TRBJ1-1 provide the parts outside the CDR3, is DVKVTQSSRYLVKRTGEKVFLECVQDMDHENMFWYRQDPGLGLRLIYFSYDVKMKEKGDIPEGYSVSREKKERFSLILESASTNQTSMYLCASRLTAEAFFGQGTRLTVV.

This chain joins TRBV29-1 and TRBJ2-5; D may be TRBD2 (5 bases). Germline V gene data show CDR1 as SQVTM and CDR2 as ANQGSEA. The CDR3 has 13 amino acids. V lost 6 bases and J lost 2, with 13 bases in between. CDR3 region: CSVEDWAQETQYF. DNA for the CDR3: TGCAGCGTGGAGGACTGGGCTCAAGAGACCCAGTACTTC.

This rearrangement joins TRBV2 to TRBJ1-6, with a possible D match to TRBD1 (5 bases). The CDR3 consists of 14 residues. V gave up 7 bases and J gave up 8 bases, with 15 bases separating them. Germline assignment: CDR1 SNHLY and CDR2 FYNNEI. In DNA, the CDR3 is TGTGCCAGCAAAATCGCAGGGAAATATTCACCCCTCCACTTT. As protein: CASKIAGKYSPLHF.

This clone has a single count. The V call is TRBV19, the J call TRBJ1-4; D perhaps matches TRBD1 (6 bases). This CDR3 is built from 14 residues. Trimming cost V 9 bases and J 0 bases, with 11 bases left between them. CDR1 is LNHDA, CDR2 SQIVND, per germline (reference sequence). The CDR3: CASGTPATNEKLFF. CDR3 DNA sequence: TGTGCCAGCGGGACACCTGCAACTAATGAAAAACTGTTTTTT.

The chain combines TRBV29-1 with TRBJ1-1, with D hard to call. CDR3 length equals 12 residues. Germline loops: CDR1 SQVTM, CDR2 ANQGSEA. The germline V and J ends were trimmed by 4 bases and 11 bases, with 17 bases remaining between them. Here the CDR3 reads CSVVGSRRSAFF. In nucleotides, the CDR3 is TGCAGCGTTGTGGGGTCGCGGAGGTCGGCTTTCTTT.

This clone counts as medium-sized (0.01 to 0.1%). The chain links TRBV7-9 to TRBJ1-1; D unclear. This CDR3 has 13 residues. Looked up from germline, CDR1 is SEHNR and CDR2 is FQNEAQ (reference sequence). V gave up 7 bases and J gave up 8 bases, with 17 bases separating them. The CDR3 nucleotides read TGTGCCAGCACCGGACTGGCGGCGTCGGAAGCTTTCTTT. Its translation: CASTGLAASEAFF.

The CDR3 nucleotides read TGTGCCAGCAGCTTCCGAACCCACGGGGAGCTGTTTTTT. It yields the protein CASSFRTHGELFF. V usage is TRBV7-6 and J usage is TRBJ2-2; D unresolved. The length of the CDR3 is 13 residues. V gave up 3 bases and J gave up 7 bases, with 9 bases separating them. Germline values: CDR1 SGHVS, CDR2 FNYEAQ.

The chain has TRBV4-1 and TRBJ1-6, with D tentatively TRBD1 (5 bases). Trimming took 0 bases from V and 12 from J, leaving 15 bases between them. CDR1 MGHRA and CDR2 YSYEKL come from the germline V gene. The CDR3 consists of 15 residues. CDR3 loop: CASSQDDSSERPLHF. CDR3 in DNA: TGCGCCAGCAGCCAAGATGACAGCTCCGAAAGACCCCTCCACTTT.

By share, this clone ranks as medium-sized (0.01 to 0.1%). CDR3 amino acids: CSATTSGVYEQYF. The DNA of the CDR3 is TGCAGCGCTACCACTAGTGGCGTATACGAGCAGTACTTC. This chain links TRBV29-1 with TRBJ2-7, with D possibly matching TRBD2 (5 bases). V gave up 7 bases and J gave up 4 bases, with 17 bases separating them. The CDR3 length is 13 residues. Germline V gene data show CDR1 as SQVTM and CDR2 as ANQGSEA.

The chain uses TRBV10-3 and TRBJ2-1, with 11 bases lining up with TRBD2. J lost 7 bases, V lost 7 bases, and 12 bases had no gene match. The germline V gene encodes CDR1 ENHRY and CDR2 SYGVKD. This CDR3 region has 16 residues. CDR3 region: CAINEASGGPRNEQFF. The DNA of the CDR3 is TGTGCCATCAACGAGGCTAGCGGGGGGCCGAGGAATGAGCAGTTCTTC.

This clone rates as medium-sized. The CDR3 bases are TGCGCCAGCAGCCTCTTTGAAGAGCAGTTCTTC. Amino acids: CASSLFEEQFF. This chain links TRBV4-1 with TRBJ2-1; D is ambiguous. The V gene lost 4 bases and the J gene lost 10 bases, with 8 bases spanning the gap. CDR3 size: 11 residues. The germline V gene encodes CDR1 MGHRA and CDR2 YSYEKL.

The chain couples TRBV2 to TRBJ1-1; D not resolved. Trimming cost V 2 bases and J 1 base, with 5 bases left between them. This CDR3 has 13 amino acids. Per germline, CDR1 SNHLY and CDR2 FYNNEI. In nucleotides, the CDR3 is TGTGCCAGCAGTGAATTGGAGAACACTGAAGCTTTCTTT. It translates to CASSELENTEAFF.

This chain uses TRBV28 with TRBJ2-1; tentatively, D is TRBD1 (6 bases). V was cut by 5 bases and J by 0 bases, with 14 bases left in between. The CDR3 extends over 16 amino acids. Looked up from germline, CDR1 is MDHEN and CDR2 is SYDVKM. The CDR3 nucleotides are TGTGCCAGCAGTGGACAGCGGCGGAGCTCCTACAATGAGCAGTTCTTC. This encodes CASSGQRRSSYNEQFF. Supplemented by reference TRBV28 and TRBJ2-1, the full variable domain reads DVKVTQSSRYLVKRTGEKVFLECVQDMDHENMFWYRQDPGLGLRLIYFSYDVKMKEKGDIPEGYSVSREKKERFSLILESASTNQTSMYLCASSGQRRSSYNEQFFGPGTRLTVL.

The V call is TRBV7-2, the J call TRBJ2-3; 9 positions agree with TRBD2. The length of the CDR3 is 17 residues. V trimming: 5 bases; J trimming: 2 bases; junction bases outside the gene matches: 11. Germline V lookup: CDR1 SGHTA, CDR2 FQGNSA. CDR3 sequence reads: CASSPRGWTSDTDTQYF. CDR3 DNA: TGTGCCAGCAGCCCAAGGGGGTGGACTAGCGACACAGATACGCAGTATTTT.

This CDR3 reads CASSLAGRGRYYGYTF. In DNA, the CDR3 is TGTGCCAGCAGCTTAGCGGGCAGGGGGAGGTACTATGGCTACACCTTC. V is TRBV7-9 and J is TRBJ1-2, with 7 bases matching TRBD1. CDR3 length: 16 amino acids. Germline V lookup: CDR1 SEHNR, CDR2 FQNEAQ (reference sequence). Trimming removed 0 bases from V and 3 bases from J; junction bases left unmatched: 7.

The chain employs TRBV7-8 and TRBJ2-5; TRBD1 matches 9 bases. TRBJ2-7 matches the DNA end more closely, so the J call is doubtful. The germline V gene has CDR1 SGHVS and CDR2 FQNEAQ. The CDR3 extends over 14 amino acids. In nucleotides, the CDR3 is TGTGCCAGCAGCTGGGGACAGGGCCTCACCGAGCAGTACTTC. Protein sequence: CASSWGQGLTEQYF.